Following are 21 T cell receptor beta chains from one sample sequenced in a study of blood T cell repertoires in COVID-19. Repertoires were generated with immunoSEQ multiplex PCR, while TCRdb's copy carries only in-frame clones and drops some. The sample contains some 88,000 clones, 75% to 90% of which appear only once. The sequencing sample was made of peripheral blood. These receptors all stem from a man in his 60s with acute or convalescent COVID-19.

The sample holds a few counts of this clone. The V and J genes are TRBV12-3 or TRBV12-4 and TRBJ2-1, with D tentatively TRBD2 (6 bases). Between the trimmed V and J ends, which lost 2 bases and 6 bases, there was a span of 8 bases. The CDR3 extends over 13 amino acids. CDR3 sequence: CASSLMRGNEQFF. Here the CDR3 DNA reads TGTGCCAGCAGTTTAATGCGGGGCAATGAGCAGTTCTTC.

The chain has TRBV28 and TRBJ2-5; possible D gene TRBD2, 5 bases. The CDR3 sequence is 14 residues long. CDR1 and CDR2 (germline): MDHEN, SYDVKM. The V gene lost 4 bases and the J gene lost 4 bases, with 13 bases spanning the gap. CDR3 nucleotide sequence: TGTGCCAGCAGTTCCCCCAGTGCGGGAGAGACCCAGTACTTC. Translated: CASSSPSAGETQYF. The variable domain in full, completed from reference TRBV28 and TRBJ2-5, reads DVKVTQSSRYLVKRTGEKVFLECVQDMDHENMFWYRQDPGLGLRLIYFSYDVKMKEKGDIPEGYSVSREKKERFSLILESASTNQTSMYLCASSSPSAGETQYFGPGTRLLVL.

The chain links TRBV2 to TRBJ2-6, with 7 bases matching TRBD1. Trimming at V came to 8 bases and at J to 0 bases, leaving 10 bases not matched to a gene. This CDR3 has 17 amino acids. CDR1 is SNHLY, CDR2 FYNNEI, per germline. CDR3: CASSRLGQISGANVLTF. The CDR3 DNA reads TGTGCCAGCTCCCGGTTGGGACAGATCTCTGGGGCCAACGTCCTGACTTTC.

This chain uses TRBV19 with TRBJ1-3, with D perhaps matching TRBD1 (5 bases). The CDR3 has 14 residues. V was clipped by 10 bases and J by 5 bases, with 18 bases between them. CDR1 and CDR2 from the germline V gene are LNHDA and SQIVND (reference sequence). DNA for the CDR3: TGTGCCACCACCGAGTCAAGGACAAGAAACACCATATATTTT. It specifies CATTESRTRNTIYF.

This sequence joins TRBV7-9 and TRBJ1-1; perhaps TRBD1 as D (5 bases). The V and J ends lost 5 bases and 5 bases respectively, with 15 bases between them. CDR3 length: 14 amino acids. Germline V gene sequence: CDR1 SEHNR, CDR2 FQNEAQ (reference sequence). Here the CDR3 DNA reads TGTGCCAGCAGCGCGAAAGGGGTTATTACTGAAGCTTTCTTT. It yields the protein CASSAKGVITEAFF.

On this clone: The sample contains more than one DNA sequence encoding this CDR3. The J gene is TRBJ1-5, the V gene TRBV6-1; a possible D gene is TRBD1 (5 bases). V gave up 2 bases and J gave up 2 bases, with 7 bases separating them. The CDR3 has 14 amino acids. Germline loops: CDR1 MNHNS, CDR2 SASEGT. DNA of the CDR3: TGTGCCAGCAGTGAACAGGGTGGCAATCAGCCCCAGCATTTT. This gives the protein CASSEQGGNQPQHF.

The chain carries TRBV19 and TRBJ1-2, with 9 bases aligning to TRBD1. Germline V gives CDR1 LNHDA, CDR2 SQIVND (reference sequence). The CDR3 consists of 16 residues. V lost 7 bases, J lost 2 bases, and 11 bases stayed unmatched. CDR3 nucleotide sequence: TGTGCCAGTACCACATATTCGGGGACAGGGAACTATGGCTACACCTTC. This gives the protein CASTTYSGTGNYGYTF.

This chain connects TRBV4-1 to TRBJ2-7, with 7 bases fitting TRBD2. This CDR3 has 17 residues. After removal of 0 bases from V and 0 bases from J, the junction contained 8 bases not matched to a gene. Germline CDR1 MGHRA, CDR2 YSYEKL. As DNA, the CDR3 is TGCGCCAGCAGCCAAGATTTGGATAGCGGGTTCTCCTACGAGCAGTACTTC. Its protein is CASSQDLDSGFSYEQYF.

The chain carries TRBV7-9 and TRBJ1-4; 7 positions match TRBD1. This CDR3 comprises 16 residues. The junction had 10 bases not matched to a gene; V was cut back by 1 base and J by 8 bases. CDR1 SEHNR and CDR2 FQNEAQ come from the germline V gene (reference sequence). CDR3 sequence (DNA): TGTGCCAGCAGCTTAGAGGTCAGGGGGGCAAGCGAAAAACTGTTTTTT. Protein sequence: CASSLEVRGASEKLFF. Variable domain in full (rest from reference TRBV7-9 and TRBJ1-4): DTGVSQNPRHKITKRGQNVTFRCDPISEHNRLYWYRQTLGQGPEFLTYFQNEAQLEKSRLLSDRFSAERPKGSFSTLEIQRTEQGDSAMYLCASSLEVRGASEKLFFGSGTQLSVL.

The chain links TRBV18 to TRBJ2-4; weak D call: TRBD1 (8 bases). Germline values: CDR1 KGHSH, CDR2 LQKENI. The CDR3 loop spans 18 amino acids. Between the trimmed V and J ends, which lost 1 base and 6 bases, there was a span of 22 bases. CDR3 sequence (DNA): TGTGCCAGCTCACCACTGTACAGAAAGGGGGGGACAGGAAACATTCAGTACTTC. It codes for CASSPLYRKGGTGNIQYF.

V gene TRBV30 combines with J gene TRBJ1-2; the D is unclear. CDR1 and CDR2 from the germline V gene are GTSNPN and SVGIG (reference sequence). The CDR3 loop spans 13 amino acids. The V end was cut by 0 bases, the J end by 4 bases, with 9 bases between. Written as DNA, the CDR3 is TGTGCCTGGAGTGTGGGAGCTTCCTATGGCTACACCTTC. Protein sequence: CAWSVGASYGYTF.

This clone has just a few counts. The CDR3 loop is CASSSILVQPRVSSYNEQFF. In nucleotides, the CDR3 is TGTGCCAGCAGCTCAATCTTGGTGCAACCACGTGTGAGCTCCTACAATGAGCAGTTCTTC. V and J are TRBV7-8 and TRBJ2-1; D gene ambiguous. With 4 bases removed from V and 0 bases from J, the gap between germline ends came to 25 bases. Germline V gene sequence: CDR1 SGHVS, CDR2 FQNEAQ. This CDR3 is built from 20 residues.

The chain uses TRBV4-3 and TRBJ1-2; D perhaps matches TRBD1 (5 bases). V was pared by 1 base and J by 2 bases, with 11 bases between. Germline CDR1 and CDR2: LGHNA and YSLEER. CDR3 length equals 15 residues. The CDR3 DNA sequence: TGCGCCAGCAGCCAAGGACAGTCGAGCAACTATGGCTACACCTTC. Protein product: CASSQGQSSNYGYTF.

The chain joins TRBV18 to TRBJ1-3; no firm D call. The CDR3 extends over 15 amino acids. Trimming removed 4 bases at V and 0 bases at J, with 10 bases between. Looked up from germline, CDR1 is KGHSH and CDR2 is LQKENI. In DNA form, the CDR3 reads TGTGCCAGCTCACTACGAACCGGCTCTGGAAACACCATATATTTT. Translating gives CASSLRTGSGNTIYF.

The chain has TRBV19 and TRBJ2-7; D may be TRBD1 (5 bases). The germline V and J ends were trimmed by 10 bases and 7 bases, with 17 bases remaining between them. Germline CDR1 reads LNHDA; CDR2 reads SQIVND (reference sequence). The CDR3 is made up of 12 amino acids. CDR3 coding DNA: TGTGCCACCAACAAGGGGTTCGGAGAGCAGTACTTC. This codes for CATNKGFGEQYF.

This chain uses TRBV5-1 with TRBJ2-2; D may be TRBD1 (5 bases). The CDR3 is 13 residues long. Germline lookup yields CDR1 SGHRS and CDR2 YFSETQ. Trimming removed 4 bases at V and 1 base at J, with 5 bases between. The CDR3 nucleotides read TGCGCCAGCAGCAGGGGGAACACCGGGGAGCTGTTTTTT. Translating it yields CASSRGNTGELFF. The entire variable domain, with the rest obtained from reference TRBV5-1 and TRBJ2-2, is as follows: KAGVTQTPRYLIKTRGQQVTLSCSPISGHRSVSWYQQTPGQGLQFLFEYFSETQRNKGNFPGRFSGRQFSNSRSEMNVSTLELGDSALYLCASSRGNTGELFFGEGSRLTVL.

The sample holds one count of this clone. The CDR3 loop is CSVDVAGMGYGYTF. The CDR3, as DNA: TGCAGCGTTGATGTCGCAGGGATGGGCTATGGCTACACCTTC. V and J are TRBV29-1 and TRBJ1-2; D perhaps matches TRBD1 (5 bases). This CDR3 region has 14 residues. The germline CDR1 and CDR2 sequences are SQVTM and ANQGSEA. V was clipped by 3 bases and J by 4 bases, with 15 bases between them.

V is TRBV24-1 and J is TRBJ2-1; 10 positions agree with TRBD2. The CDR3 length is 17 residues. Germline trimming cut 3 bases from V and 5 bases from J; bases unmatched to any gene: 9. Germline V gene data show CDR1 as KGHDR and CDR2 as SFDVKD. The CDR3 nucleotides are TGTGCCACCAGTGATGGCGGGCGGACTAGCGGAAACAATGAGCAGTTCTTC. Translated, it gives CATSDGGRTSGNNEQFF.

The rearrangement uses TRBV10-3 and TRBJ2-7, with D hard to call. With 0 bases removed from V and 4 bases from J, the gap between germline ends came to 10 bases. This CDR3 has 14 amino acids. Germline assignment: CDR1 ENHRY and CDR2 SYGVKD. As DNA, the CDR3 is TGTGCCATCAGTGAGTCTTTCGAACGGTACGAGCAGTACTTC. Its protein product is CAISESFERYEQYF.

The J gene is TRBJ2-7, the V gene TRBV7-3; the D is unclear. Germline V gene sequence: CDR1 SGHTA, CDR2 FQGTGA. Trimming took 1 base from V and 4 from J, leaving 14 bases between them. There are 15 residues in the CDR3. CDR3 in amino acids: CASSLNPNLPYEQYF. The DNA for the CDR3 is TGTGCCAGCAGCTTAAACCCCAACCTACCATACGAGCAGTACTTC.

The gene calls are TRBV5-1 and TRBJ1-4; no firm D call. The CDR3 sequence is 16 residues long. Germline V lookup: CDR1 SGHRS, CDR2 YFSETQ. The V gene lost 0 bases and the J gene lost 0 bases, with 9 bases spanning the gap. CDR3: CASSLGVSTTNEKLFF. CDR3 bases: TGCGCCAGCAGCTTGGGTGTTTCTACAACTAATGAAAAACTGTTTTTT.